These T cell receptor beta chains were read from a single sample in a study of shared T cell receptors in the human thymus. Clones were read by immunoSEQ multiplex PCR, and TCRdb kept only the in-frame ones, dropping some. The sample includes hundreds of thousands of clones, 80% to 90% of them seen just once. This sample also appeared in a second study, on human thymus T cells.

Material for sequencing was thymocytes. The receptors come from a boy under three years old with a congenital heart defect. CDR3s include the opening cysteine and the closing phenylalanine or tryptophan. Each record gives: CDR3 protein, CDR3 DNA, D gene, clone size, V gene, J gene. D genes are given only for firm matches. For some rows the clone size is stated as once, few or many, or as a class when expanded; others skip it.

CDR3aa: CASSLASTYEAFF
CDR3nt: TGTGCCAGCAGCTTAGCGTCGACATATGAAGCTTTCTTT
d_gene: -
abundance: -
v_gene: TRBV7-2
j_gene: TRBJ1-1

CDR3aa: CASSLPSRQEGRSTDTQYF
CDR3nt: TGCGCCAGCAGCCTTCCGAGCCGTCAGGAGGGACGAAGCACAGATACGCAGTATTTT
d_gene: -
abundance: -
v_gene: TRBV5-1
j_gene: TRBJ2-3

CDR3aa: CASSRRDIHYEQYF
CDR3nt: TGTGCCAGCAGTCGTAGGGACATCCACTACGAGCAGTACTTC
d_gene: -
abundance: -
v_gene: TRBV2
j_gene: TRBJ2-7

CDR3aa: CASSPRQGNGRTEAFF
CDR3nt: TGTGCCAGCTCACCACGGCAGGGGAACGGTCGCACTGAAGCTTTCTTT
d_gene: -
abundance: few
v_gene: TRBV18
j_gene: TRBJ1-1

CDR3aa: CASSLSRGNEQFF
CDR3nt: TGTGCCAGCAGCTTGAGCAGGGGAAATGAGCAGTTCTTC
d_gene: -
abundance: -
v_gene: TRBV7-8
j_gene: TRBJ2-1

CDR3aa: CASRPDDRARGDGYTF
CDR3nt: TGTGCCAGCAGACCCGACGATCGTGCCCGGGGGGATGGCTACACCTTC
d_gene: -
abundance: -
v_gene: TRBV5-4
j_gene: TRBJ1-2

CDR3aa: CASSWDSSANTGELFF
CDR3nt: TGTGCCAGCAGCTGGGACAGTTCCGCGAACACCGGGGAGCTGTTTTTT
d_gene: TRBD1
abundance: -
v_gene: TRBV5-6
j_gene: TRBJ2-2

CDR3aa: CASSTLSGLSTDTQYF
CDR3nt: TGTGCCAGCAGTACCCTTAGCGGCCTTAGCACAGATACGCAGTATTTT
d_gene: -
abundance: -
v_gene: TRBV28
j_gene: TRBJ2-3

CDR3aa: CASSRYRGPNTGELFF
CDR3nt: TGTGCCAGCAGCCGCTACAGGGGTCCTAACACCGGGGAGCTGTTTTTT
d_gene: TRBD1
abundance: -
v_gene: TRBV11-2
j_gene: TRBJ2-2

CDR3aa: CASRLLAGTPSYEQYF
CDR3nt: TGTGCCAGCAGGTTACTAGCGGGAACCCCCTCCTACGAGCAGTACTTC
d_gene: TRBD2
abundance: -
v_gene: TRBV7-2
j_gene: TRBJ2-7

CDR3aa: CASSRTGRSPWDTQYF
CDR3nt: TGCGCCAGCAGCCGGACGGGGAGGAGTCCATGGGATACGCAGTATTTT
d_gene: -
abundance: -
v_gene: TRBV4-1
j_gene: TRBJ2-3

CDR3aa: CASSERLWADNQPQHF
CDR3nt: TGTGCCAGCAGTGAACGTCTATGGGCAGACAATCAGCCCCAGCATTTT
d_gene: -
abundance: -
v_gene: TRBV2
j_gene: TRBJ1-5

CDR3aa: CASSLTVFLAGDRTSSYNEQFF
CDR3nt: TGTGCCAGCAGTTTAACGGTGTTCCTAGCGGGGGACCGAACAAGCTCCTACAATGAGCAGTTCTTC
d_gene: TRBD2
abundance: -
v_gene: TRBV27
j_gene: TRBJ2-1

CDR3aa: CASSPPPGDADEQYF
CDR3nt: TGTGCCAGCAGTCCCCCGCCAGGGGATGCCGACGAGCAGTACTTC
d_gene: -
abundance: -
v_gene: TRBV6-6
j_gene: TRBJ2-7

CDR3aa: CASRERDRNYEQYF
CDR3nt: TGTGCCAGCAGGGAACGGGACAGAAACTACGAGCAGTACTTC
d_gene: TRBD1
abundance: -
v_gene: TRBV6-1
j_gene: TRBJ2-7

CDR3aa: CASRLRPGVGDRGYGYTF
CDR3nt: TGTGCCAGCAGACTGCGGCCCGGAGTCGGGGACAGGGGGTATGGCTACACCTTC
d_gene: TRBD1
abundance: -
v_gene: TRBV28
j_gene: TRBJ1-2

CDR3aa: CASSPTEDRGYEQYF
CDR3nt: TGCGCCAGCAGCCCAACAGAGGACAGGGGCTACGAGCAGTACTTC
d_gene: TRBD1
abundance: -
v_gene: TRBV4-3
j_gene: TRBJ2-7

CDR3aa: CASAGSGVYNEQFF
CDR3nt: TGTGCCAGCGCGGGTAGCGGGGTTTACAATGAGCAGTTCTTC
d_gene: TRBD2
abundance: -
v_gene: TRBV28
j_gene: TRBJ2-1

CDR3aa: CASSLMGGQETQYF
CDR3nt: TGCGCCAGCAGCTTGATGGGGGGCCAAGAGACCCAGTACTTC
d_gene: -
abundance: once
v_gene: TRBV5-1
j_gene: TRBJ2-5

CDR3aa: CASSLAGIGQGGTEAFF
CDR3nt: TGCGCCAGCAGCTTGGCCGGAATCGGACAGGGGGGAACTGAAGCTTTCTTT
d_gene: TRBD1
abundance: -
v_gene: TRBV5-1
j_gene: TRBJ1-1

CDR3aa: CASSKARGLAGAVAKNIQYF
CDR3nt: TGTGCCAGCAGCAAAGCCCGAGGACTAGCGGGGGCAGTAGCCAAAAACATTCAGTACTTC
d_gene: -
abundance: -
v_gene: TRBV21-1
j_gene: TRBJ2-4

CDR3aa: CASSSPSPGAGTGELFF
CDR3nt: TGTGCCAGCAGTTCGCCGTCACCGGGAGCGGGCACCGGGGAGCTGTTTTTT
d_gene: -
abundance: -
v_gene: TRBV27
j_gene: TRBJ2-2

CDR3aa: CAGQANEKLFF
CDR3nt: TGTGCTGGGCAGGCTAATGAAAAACTGTTTTTT
d_gene: -
abundance: -
v_gene: TRBV7-9
j_gene: TRBJ1-4

CDR3aa: CSARDSGEQFF
CDR3nt: TGCAGTGCCCGAGATTCGGGTGAGCAGTTCTTC
d_gene: -
abundance: -
v_gene: TRBV20-1
j_gene: TRBJ2-1

CDR3aa: CASSTQGSGEKLFF
CDR3nt: TGCGCCAGCAGTACACAGGGGAGCGGTGAAAAACTGTTTTTT
d_gene: TRBD1
abundance: -
v_gene: TRBV10-2
j_gene: TRBJ1-4

CDR3aa: CASSFQGEDEKLFF
CDR3nt: TGCGCCAGCAGCTTCCAGGGGGAAGATGAAAAACTGTTTTTT
d_gene: TRBD1
abundance: -
v_gene: TRBV5-1
j_gene: TRBJ1-4

CDR3aa: CAWSVSPVEAGGPPDTQYF
CDR3nt: TGTGCCTGGAGTGTTTCTCCCGTTGAAGCGGGGGGGCCCCCAGATACGCAGTATTTT
d_gene: TRBD2
abundance: -
v_gene: TRBV30
j_gene: TRBJ2-3

CDR3aa: CASSFRGLAGGYNEQFF
CDR3nt: TGTGCCAGCAGTTTCCGAGGACTAGCGGGAGGGTACAATGAGCAGTTCTTC
d_gene: TRBD2
abundance: -
v_gene: TRBV27
j_gene: TRBJ2-1

CDR3aa: CASSLASVSLAFEEQFF
CDR3nt: TGTGCCAGCAGCTTAGCGTCGGTCTCTCTAGCTTTCGAGGAGCAGTTCTTC
d_gene: -
abundance: -
v_gene: TRBV7-2
j_gene: TRBJ2-1